These T cell receptor beta chains were read from a single sample in a study of cytomegalovirus exposure and HLA in healthy donors. Here immunoSEQ multiplex PCR was the method, and the copy in TCRdb shows in-frame clones only, minus some. The sample yields about 130,000 clones, around 80% seen once. The sample was PBMCs. These receptors came from a female donor in good health and CMV-seronegative. Both conserved end residues are part of each CDR3. The D gene is left open where the match is weak. Some rows mark clone size as missing; the rest say once, few, many or name a class of expanded clone.

>TRBJ2-1|.|TRBD2|TRBV7-9
CASSPHPTSGSRYEQFF
TGTGCCAGCAGCCCCCATCCGACTAGCGGGAGTAGGTACGAGCAGTTCTTC
>TRBJ2-5|.|TRBD2|TRBV5-1
CASSPRLAGGRETQYF
TGCGCCAGCAGCCCCCGACTAGCGGGGGGCAGAGAGACCCAGTACTTC
>TRBJ1-6|.|.|TRBV4-1
CASSQFGVSQDNSPLHF
TGCGCCAGCAGCCAATTCGGGGTCTCGCAGGATAATTCACCCCTCCACTTT
>TRBJ2-3|once|TRBD2|TRBV6-5
CASRPSGRTTDTQYF
TGTGCCAGCAGGCCCAGCGGGAGAACCACAGATACGCAGTATTTT
>TRBJ2-7|.|.|TRBV2
CASGKRSTAYEQYF
TGTGCCAGCGGTAAGCGGAGCACCGCCTACGAGCAGTACTTC
>TRBJ2-5|.|TRBD2|TRBV11-2
CASSSGLAGETQYF
TGTGCCAGCAGCTCTGGACTAGCGGGCGAGACCCAGTACTTC
>TRBJ1-2|.|.|TRBV27
CASSLGQNYGYTF
TGTGCCAGCAGTTTAGGACAAAACTATGGCTACACCTTC
>TRBJ2-3|.|.|TRBV28
CASSSYRGGADTQYF
TGTGCCAGCAGTTCATACAGGGGCGGGGCAGATACGCAGTATTTT
>TRBJ1-1|.|.|TRBV6-5
CASSYSWTPYTEAFF
TGTGCCAGCAGTTACTCGTGGACACCTTACACTGAAGCTTTCTTT
>TRBJ2-7|.|.|TRBV7-9
CASSLGGRRYEQYF
TGTGCCAGCAGCTTAGGGGGCCGAAGGTACGAGCAGTACTTC
>TRBJ1-1|.|TRBD1|TRBV7-2
CASSSSTGWTEAFF
TGTGCCAGCAGCTCCTCGACAGGGTGGACTGAAGCTTTCTTT
>TRBJ1-2|once|TRBD1|TRBV2
CASSDRDRGLGYTF
TGTGCCAGCAGTGACCGGGACAGGGGGCTGGGCTACACCTTC
>TRBJ1-6|.|.|TRBV2
CASRKRQYNSPLHF
TGTGCCAGCAGAAAGAGACAGTATAATTCACCCCTCCACTTT
>TRBJ2-3|.|TRBD2|TRBV10-3
CAIRSTSVVQDTQYF
TGTGCCATCAGATCGACTAGCGTGGTCCAGGATACGCAGTATTTT
>TRBJ2-5|.|TRBD2|TRBV2
CASSEGLREGETQYF
TGTGCCAGCAGTGAAGGGCTCAGGGAGGGAGAGACCCAGTACTTC
>TRBJ2-1|.|TRBD1|TRBV19
CASRPQGAHEQFF
TGTGCCAGCCGACCCCAGGGGGCGCATGAGCAGTTCTTC
>TRBJ2-7|.|TRBD2|TRBV5-4
CASSLPGLAVREQYF
TGTGCCAGCAGCCTACCGGGACTAGCGGTCCGCGAGCAGTACTTC
>TRBJ2-2|few|TRBD2|TRBV7-7
CASSLTSDPNTGELFF
TGTGCTAGCAGCTTAACTAGCGACCCAAACACCGGGGAGCTGTTTTTT
>TRBJ1-2|.|.|TRBV19
CASSIAGVNYGYTF
TGTGCCAGTAGTATCGCGGGGGTAAACTATGGCTACACCTTC
>TRBJ2-1|.|.|TRBV5-1
CASSLEGGTFNEQFF
TGCGCCAGCAGCTTGGAAGGGGGTACCTTTAATGAGCAGTTCTTC
>TRBJ2-3|.|TRBD2|TRBV19
CASDSGRAGRGNTDTQYF
TGTGCCAGCGATAGCGGGAGGGCAGGACGGGGTAACACAGATACGCAGTATTTT
>TRBJ1-5|.|.|TRBV6-6
CASQGSQPQHF
TGTGCCAGCCAGGGATCCCAGCCCCAGCATTTT
>TRBJ2-2|.|.|TRBV15
CATSREYRTNTGELFF
TGTGCCACCAGCAGAGAATACAGGACGAACACCGGGGAGCTGTTTTTT
>TRBJ2-1|.|TRBD2|TRBV30
CAWAGSGGPYSYNEQFF
TGTGCCTGGGCGGGTAGCGGGGGGCCTTACTCCTACAATGAGCAGTTCTTC
>TRBJ1-1|.|.|TRBV12-5
CASGLVLSGGKTEAFF
TGTGCTAGTGGTTTGGTACTATCGGGGGGAAAAACTGAAGCTTTCTTT
>TRBJ2-1|.|TRBD2|TRBV7-9
CASSSPGAGGYYNEQFF
TGTGCCAGCAGCAGCCCAGGAGCGGGGGGGTATTACAATGAGCAGTTCTTC
>TRBJ1-3|.|.|TRBV7-9
CASSLRRGQSLFDTIYF
TGTGCCAGCAGCTTACGGCGGGGGCAGTCTTTGTTTGACACCATATATTTT
>TRBJ2-3|.|TRBD2|TRBV5-5
CASSLVLAAYTDTQYF
TGTGCCAGCAGCTTGGTCCTAGCGGCCTACACAGATACGCAGTATTTT
>TRBJ1-2|.|TRBD1|TRBV10-3
CAISADREGRGYTF
TGTGCCATCAGCGCGGACAGGGAAGGAAGGGGCTACACCTTC
>TRBJ2-7|.|TRBD1|TRBV6-5
CASSRPGQGAHEQYF
TGTGCCAGCAGTCGGCCGGGACAGGGGGCCCACGAGCAGTACTTC